This is a list of T cell receptor beta chains from one sample in a study of shared clonotypes between healthy human individuals. Method: immunoSEQ multiplex PCR; TCRdb's copy keeps in-frame clones and lacks some. The data hold some 2,100,000 clones, with approximately 95% observed a single time. Sequenced sample: naive CD4+ T cells sorted from blood. Every receptor here comes from a young man in good health. Both conserved end residues are trimmed from each CDR3. The order of the fields is J gene, clone size, V gene, CDR3 protein. Clone size is stated in some rows and not others, as once, few, many or a class when expanded.

>TRBJ1-5|.|TRBV5-8
ASSYELNQPQH
>TRBJ2-1|.|TRBV30
NGVGTSGLNEQF
>TRBJ2-2|.|TRBV18
ASSPPLDGELF
>TRBJ2-2|.|TRBV28
ASTWDITTGELF
>TRBJ2-7|.|TRBV7-9
ASSRGGGVQRDEQY
>TRBJ2-2|.|TRBV18
ASSQGPPGELF
>TRBJ1-4|.|TRBV5-4
ASSFKGNEKLF
>TRBJ2-7|.|TRBV6-1
ASSEAGSYEQY
>TRBJ2-4|.|TRBV9
ASSVADGTEKNIQY
>TRBJ2-7|.|TRBV18
ASSRRTSGSRYEQY
>TRBJ1-2|.|TRBV6-4
ASSDSRQGANGYT
>TRBJ2-3|once|TRBV7-3
ASSFSRGGTSTDTQY
>TRBJ2-3|.|TRBV4-3
ASSQGSRIRSTDTQY
>TRBJ1-5|.|TRBV19
ASSIDPGQPQH
>TRBJ2-7|.|TRBV5-1
ASNRGASGSYEQY
>TRBJ1-6|.|TRBV9
ASSPRDAQGGSPLH
>TRBJ2-7|.|TRBV5-1
ASRRTGTYEQY
>TRBJ2-7|.|TRBV10-2
ASRALAGGTEQY
>TRBJ2-1|.|TRBV30
AWSVLAGPGQF
>TRBJ2-3|.|TRBV5-1
ASSLGQDTDTQY
>TRBJ2-5|.|TRBV9
ASSPGLPVQETQY
>TRBJ2-2|.|TRBV7-2
ASSFAGTATGELF
>TRBJ1-5|.|TRBV7-9
ASSPEQGRNNQPQH
>TRBJ1-5|.|TRBV2
ASSSTGALNQPQH
>TRBJ2-5|.|TRBV9
ASSVEGQLQETQY
>TRBJ1-6|.|TRBV28
ATRPPYNSPLH
>TRBJ2-3|.|TRBV7-2
ASRLAGAPDTQY
>TRBJ2-7|.|TRBV6-6
ASSYGQGSADEQY
>TRBJ2-7|.|TRBV30
AWIRSGNEQY
>TRBJ2-3|.|TRBV5-1
ASSNGGGSTDTQY
>TRBJ2-4|.|TRBV6-5
ATREAKNIQY
>TRBJ2-3|.|TRBV4-1
ASSSDRSDTDTQY
>TRBJ2-1|.|TRBV6-1
ASTMGQGRSNEQF
>TRBJ2-1|.|TRBV5-1
ASSFPRDEQF
>TRBJ1-2|once|TRBV10-2
ASSRHPANYGYT
>TRBJ2-3|.|TRBV4-1
ASSQPGSGSTDTQY
>TRBJ2-1|.|TRBV30
AWSVRASGRYNEQF
>TRBJ2-1|.|TRBV27
ASSSRDWDYNEQF
>TRBJ1-1|.|TRBV7-9
ASSPRQGGLTEAF
>TRBJ2-3|.|TRBV5-5
ASSTSGTGSTDTQY
>TRBJ1-2|.|TRBV27
ASSLSPPVIYGYT
>TRBJ1-4|.|TRBV15
ATSRIGQGAANEKLF
>TRBJ2-5|.|TRBV30
AWSRTGKQETQY
>TRBJ1-1|.|TRBV29-1
SATQGRNTEAF
>TRBJ1-1|.|TRBV4-3
ASSQEGQGSAF
>TRBJ1-4|.|TRBV19
ASSPSGQATNEKLF
>TRBJ2-3|.|TRBV6-5
ASTPRRGNTDTQY
>TRBJ2-7|.|TRBV11-2
ASSSGTGDEQY
>TRBJ1-2|.|TRBV6-1
ASTDRASYGYT